The present entry profiles one TCR beta chain with its context. Its antigen remains undetermined. These data come from a study of cytomegalovirus exposure and HLA in healthy donors (dated by TCRdb to about 2017). Background on the whole study: An earlier analysis of roughly 570 of the donors reported 250 to 350 Gb of sequence data and 100 million to 120 million unique TCR beta sequences obtained from about 170 million T cells. Of the roughly 400 genotyped donors, over 80% were placed in the genetic ancestry cluster associated with self-reported Caucasian donors. An early release that covered about 640 HLA-typed donors contained about 300 gigabases of sequencing data and 85 million to 100 million unique TCR sequences. Rather than drawing on any new phenotypic data, the later analysis identified candidate immune exposures from TCR beta sequences and the way those sequences occurred across donors. HLA typing included class I and class II loci at four-digit resolution. On average, 235,054 unique TCR beta nucleotide sequences were sequenced per donor among 398 genotyped donors of the cohort, with 15% to 20% of those sequences being non-productive. To predict cytomegalovirus infection status, the study combined high-throughput TCR immunosequencing, statistical association of individual TCRs with disease status, and machine learning. The aim of the study was to test whether cataloging public T cell receptors could identify signatures of past pathogen exposure. Genome-wide SNP genotypes for about 60% of the roughly 700 donors were used in a later genetic analysis, which treated that subset as a discovery cohort. All discovery cohort repertoires had been generated on a single sequencing platform. Typing coverage varied by locus: about 629-630 donors for A, B, C, DRB1 and DQB1; approximately 500 for DQA1; around 610 for DPA1; 400 to 480 for DPB1. Four to six DR-DQ haplotypes were handled as single units for association and clustering, since linkage in the cohort was strong. Using immunosequencing, the study profiled T cell repertoires from around 670 subjects and related those repertoires to cytomegalovirus serostatus. A later analysis re-examined previously published TCR beta repertoires from roughly 650 donors and added high-resolution HLA genotyping to investigate patterns of TCR occurrence. An earlier analysis of several hundred of the donors applied high-throughput TCR beta sequencing to assess whether each TCR beta V gene segment acted as functional or pseudogenic. Donor age, sex, ethnicity and CMV serostatus were compiled together with the repertoire data. Along with the roughly 700-subject first cohort, a separate validation cohort of over 90 different subjects was used.

Library preparation was by the immunoSEQ multiplex PCR assay. For the multiplex PCR, a mixture combining 60 forward primers for TCR Vbeta segments and 13 reverse primers for TCR Jbeta segments was used. The CDR3 region of rearranged TCR beta genes was amplified from genomic DNA with a multiplex PCR assay. The Illumina HiSeq System was used to sequence the amplified TCR beta libraries as 87-base-pair reads. As for the authors' bioinformatics: In a later analysis, tens of millions of unique TCR beta chains were counted across the approximately 620 repertoires, and around 10 million of these chains were shared by at least two donors. Raw reads were error-corrected and collapsed into unique sequences by a nearest-neighbor algorithm in which closely related sequences were merged to remove PCR and sequencing errors. Alignment of CDR3 sequences to IMGT reference sequences was used to assign V, D and J gene segments. For a sequence to be retained, a match of at least six nucleotides to both a V gene segment and a J gene segment was required. A rearrangement counted as productive if the CDR3 had no stop codons and remained in frame with V and J, and every other rearrangement counted as non-productive. Following IMGT convention, CDR3 was defined as the stretch from the second conserved V-encoded cysteine to the conserved J-encoded phenylalanine. The earlier analysis of about 500 of the donors excluded sequences that lacked an unambiguous match to a single V gene segment. An earlier analysis of a few hundred of the donors called V segments functional above 56.7% productive rearrangements and segregating when the between-donor standard deviation exceeded 5%. A statistical classification framework was developed to diagnose cytomegalovirus status using the catalog of TCR beta chain sequences. V and J gene assignment, in a later analysis, came from comparing TCR nucleotide sequences with IMGT/GENE-DB human TR gene sequences. The TCRdist pipeline was used in a later analysis to assign CDR3 sequences and most-parsimonious VDJ recombination scenarios. In a later analysis, every TCR beta chain was defined by the combination of its CDR3 amino acid sequence and its V-gene family, and reads without a unique V-gene family were dropped. To address suspected cross-contamination and a sequencing artifact, a later analysis removed approximately 590 highly shared, low-generation-probability nucleotide sequences. In a later analysis, a clonal expansion index for each public chain was calculated from normalized within-repertoire ranks of inferred template counts. Generation probabilities in a later analysis came from a VDJ recombination model fitted to out-of-frame rearrangements, and those results were checked against IGoR. A later analysis scored TCR-TCR, TCR-HLA and TCR-CMV co-occurrence with hypergeometric tests, applying a repertoire-size bias correction to TCR pairs. False discovery rates were estimated in a later analysis by permuting HLA or CMV assignments 20 times. In a later analysis, co-occurring TCRs were grouped using DBSCAN, with TCRdist sequence similarity added in when clustering inside HLA-allele-positive subsets. Repertoires with fewer than 30,000 or more than 120,000 public chains were left out of co-occurrence clustering, as were about five repertoires with anomalous nucleotide sharing. TCRdb took over this immuneACCESS table, retaining in-frame rearrangements with V and J assigned. Such tables are incomplete; in checked studies, under half of the missing clones stem from an unresolved V gene, and the remainder is unexplained. V and J calls and clone size are given by that table; D and trimming were obtained from the DNA. The table kept for this sample lists 25,000 to 40,000 clones. In total, the top ten clones hold 3.5% of the sample.

Overall results and qualifications from the work: Because HLA typing was missing for some donors at each locus, association tests included only the typed subset. It was suggested by the authors that the approach could potentially be generalized to other disease states and immunological phenotypes. In an earlier analysis of 587 of the donors, most TCR beta V segments appeared in productive rearrangements about 87% or about 30% of the time, broadly matching IMGT annotations. According to a later analysis, TCR association rates differed among HLA loci, with DRB1 alleles showing the most associated TCRs and HLA-C alleles showing the fewest. Roughly uniform sequencing depth across donors was assumed in presence/absence analyses, although this assumption may not hold. Assigning TCR associations to individual alleles was difficult when HLA alleles, especially DR and DQ, strongly co-occurred. Some IMGT-functional V segments, including TRBV6-2 and TRBV6-3, could not be distinguished by the 87-base-pair reads and were therefore excluded. A later analysis reported that several top co-occurrence clusters appeared linked to parvovirus B19, influenza, CMV and Epstein-Barr virus. CMV serostatus was the only immune exposure information available for the cohort. At a false discovery rate of 0.05, a later analysis linked 16,951 TCR beta sequences to specific HLA alleles. Cytomegalovirus status was reported to be diagnosed by the classifier with high specificity and sensitivity in both the original and validation cohorts. V-gene and J-gene trimming of TCR beta chains was associated with a missense DCLRE1C variant in a later genetic analysis, and the association was replicated in an independent cohort. In this cohort, only TCR beta chains were sequenced, and detectable features were limited by the absence of alpha or paired-chain data. Because counts were too low, about 15 rarely observed V segments, including chromosome 9 orphons, were left out of the earlier analysis of about 620 of the donors. A few of the identified cytomegalovirus-associated TCR beta chains were confirmed in vitro to be specific for cytomegalovirus antigens. While some public TCRs were present in many individuals, most TCR sequences turned up only very rarely across donors. Linkage disequilibrium might explain the correlated functional status among segregating V segments, but an unknown experimental factor could not be excluded. A further reported finding was that TCR beta sequences accurately predicted the HLA-A and HLA-B alleles for most subjects in the first cohort. The study listed 150 to 200 TCR beta chains as associated with cytomegalovirus. The sequencing pipeline was judged likely to have produced a cluster of highly shared sequence variants as a technical artifact. In a later analysis, HLA-associated TCR beta chains showed more clonal expansion and lower generation probabilities than non-associated chains that were equally common. Compared with the roughly 700-donor mean, donors in an Asian-associated ancestry cluster had fewer N-insertions in productive TCRs, according to a later genetic analysis. According to a later analysis, most CMV-associated TCR beta chains appeared to be HLA-restricted, and the HLA associations seemed to be driven largely by CMV exposure.

From a lookup of the germline V gene (reference sequence), CDR1 and CDR2 are SGHNT and YYREEE. Spanning cysteine to phenylalanine, the CDR3 consists of 16 amino acids. Solely the CDR3 DNA is kept, with 48 bases framed from the first base. Trimming removed 0 bases from V and 3 bases from J, leaving 15 bases between the germline ends. The cohort consisted of some 730 healthy bone marrow donors. All cohort members were sampled while nominally healthy, although unrecorded immune exposures were likely present. The donor was CMV seronegative and was included in the group of under 450 seronegative cohort members. Every donor gave a peripheral blood sample, and the peripheral blood mononuclear cells from that sample were used for TCR beta sequencing. Genomic DNA was extracted from the blood cell samples with the Qiagen DNeasy Blood Extraction Kit.

The sample taken for sequencing was PBMCs. Recombination joined TRBV5-4 with TRBJ2-5; a tentative D call is TRBD2 (6 bases match). This receptor was obtained from a man between 35 and 55 years old in good health and CMV-seronegative. The DNA reads as follows: TGTGCCAGCAGCTTGGCCCTCATAGGAGGGGAAGAGACCCAGTACTTC. Translated, this is CASSLALIGGEETQYF.